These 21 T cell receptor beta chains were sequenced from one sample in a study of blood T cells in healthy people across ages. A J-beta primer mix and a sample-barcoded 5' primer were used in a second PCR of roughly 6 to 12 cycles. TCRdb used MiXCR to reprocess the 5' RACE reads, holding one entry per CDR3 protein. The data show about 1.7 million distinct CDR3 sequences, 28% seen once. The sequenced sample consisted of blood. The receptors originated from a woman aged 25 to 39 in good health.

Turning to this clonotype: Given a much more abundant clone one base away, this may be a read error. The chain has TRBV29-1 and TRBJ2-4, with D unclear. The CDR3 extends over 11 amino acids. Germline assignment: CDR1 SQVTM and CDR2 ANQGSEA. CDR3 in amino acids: CSAEAKNIRYF. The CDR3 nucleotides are TGCAGCGCCGAAGCCAAAAACATTCGGTACTTC.

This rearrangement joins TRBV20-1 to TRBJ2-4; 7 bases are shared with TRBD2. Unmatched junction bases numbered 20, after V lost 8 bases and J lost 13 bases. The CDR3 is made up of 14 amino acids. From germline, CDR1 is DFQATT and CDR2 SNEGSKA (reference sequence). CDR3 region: CSPMHASGKGEQYF. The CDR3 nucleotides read TGCAGTCCAATGCATGCTAGCGGAAAAGGGGAGCAGTACTTC.

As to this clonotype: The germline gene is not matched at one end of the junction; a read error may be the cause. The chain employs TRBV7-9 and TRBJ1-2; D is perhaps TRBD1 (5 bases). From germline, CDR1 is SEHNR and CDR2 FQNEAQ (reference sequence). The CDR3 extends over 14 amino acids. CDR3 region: CASTNARRGGGNTF. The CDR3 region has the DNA TGTGCCAGCACCAACGCGCGGAGGGGTGGTGGCAACACCTTC.

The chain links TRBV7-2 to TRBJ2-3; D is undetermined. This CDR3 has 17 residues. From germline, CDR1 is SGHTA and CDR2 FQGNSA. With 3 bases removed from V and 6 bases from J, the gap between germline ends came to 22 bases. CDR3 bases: TGTGCCAGCAGCTTTAACGGGCCGACCCACCCGACTGATACGCAGTATTTT. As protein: CASSFNGPTHPTDTQYF.

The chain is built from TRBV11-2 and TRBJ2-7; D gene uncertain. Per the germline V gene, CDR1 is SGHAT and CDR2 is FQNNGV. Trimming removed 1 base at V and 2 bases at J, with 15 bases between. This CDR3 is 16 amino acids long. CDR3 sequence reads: CASSLAGSTPTYEQYF. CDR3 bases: TGTGCCAGCAGCTTAGCGGGCTCTACGCCCACCTACGAGCAGTACTTC.

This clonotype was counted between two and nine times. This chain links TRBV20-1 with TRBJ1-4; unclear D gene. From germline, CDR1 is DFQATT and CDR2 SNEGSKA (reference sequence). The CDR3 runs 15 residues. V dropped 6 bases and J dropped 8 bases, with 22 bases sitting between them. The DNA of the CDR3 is TGCAGTGCGCATACCCCCGTCATGGTGGGCGAAAAACTGTTTTTT. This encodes CSAHTPVMVGEKLFF.

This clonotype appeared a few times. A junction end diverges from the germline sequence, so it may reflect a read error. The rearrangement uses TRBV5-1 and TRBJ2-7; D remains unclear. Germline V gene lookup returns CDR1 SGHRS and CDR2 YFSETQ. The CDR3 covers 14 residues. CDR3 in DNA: TGCACCAGCAGCGAACAGCCGGTATCCTACGAGCAGTACTTC. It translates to CTSSEQPVSYEQYF.

The CDR3 sequence: CAISEPTSGVAVVSTDTQYF. The CDR3 nucleotides are TGTGCCATCAGTGAGCCGACTAGCGGGGTGGCCGTGGTTTCGACAGATACGCAGTATTTT. The rearrangement joins TRBV10-3 to TRBJ2-3, with 11 bases lining up with TRBD2. The CDR3 has 20 amino acids. Germline CDR1 reads ENHRY; CDR2 reads SYGVKD. J gave up 3 bases and V 2 bases, and 16 bases lay outside the gene matches.

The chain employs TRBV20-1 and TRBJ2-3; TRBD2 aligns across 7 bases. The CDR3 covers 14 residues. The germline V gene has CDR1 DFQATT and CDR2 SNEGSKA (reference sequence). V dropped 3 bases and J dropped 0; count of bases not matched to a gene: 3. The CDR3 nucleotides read TGCAGTGCTAGCGTGGGGGGGAGCACAGATACGCAGTATTTT. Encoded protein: CSASVGGSTDTQYF.

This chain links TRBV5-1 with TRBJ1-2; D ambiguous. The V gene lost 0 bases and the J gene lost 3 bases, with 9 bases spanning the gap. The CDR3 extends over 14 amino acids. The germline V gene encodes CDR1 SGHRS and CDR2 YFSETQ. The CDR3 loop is CASSLADPDYGYTF. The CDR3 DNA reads TGCGCCAGCAGCTTGGCCGACCCGGACTATGGCTACACCTTC.

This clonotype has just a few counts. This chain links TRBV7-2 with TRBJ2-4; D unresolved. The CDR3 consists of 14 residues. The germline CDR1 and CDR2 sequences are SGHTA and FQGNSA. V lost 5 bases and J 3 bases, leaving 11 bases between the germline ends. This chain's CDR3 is CASSKSEFKNIQYF. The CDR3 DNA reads TGTGCCAGCAGCAAGTCCGAATTCAAAAACATTCAGTACTTC.

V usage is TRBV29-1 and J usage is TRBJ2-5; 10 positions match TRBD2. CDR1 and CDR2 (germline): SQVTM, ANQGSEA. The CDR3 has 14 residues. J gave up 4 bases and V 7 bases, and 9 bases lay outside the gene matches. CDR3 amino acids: CSAGKREGGETQYF. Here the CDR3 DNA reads TGCAGCGCCGGAAAGCGGGAGGGCGGAGAGACCCAGTACTTC.

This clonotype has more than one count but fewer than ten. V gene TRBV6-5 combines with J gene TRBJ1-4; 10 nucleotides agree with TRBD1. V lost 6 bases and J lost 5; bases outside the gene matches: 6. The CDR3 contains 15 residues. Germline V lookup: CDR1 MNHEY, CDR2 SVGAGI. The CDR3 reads CASRGTGAGNEKLFF. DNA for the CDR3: TGTGCCAGCAGGGGGACAGGGGCTGGGAATGAAAAACTGTTTTTT.

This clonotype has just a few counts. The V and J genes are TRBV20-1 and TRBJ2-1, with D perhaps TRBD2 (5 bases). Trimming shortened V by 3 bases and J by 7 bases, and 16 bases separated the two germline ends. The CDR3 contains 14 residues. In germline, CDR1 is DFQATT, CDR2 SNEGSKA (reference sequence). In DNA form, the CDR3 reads TGCAGTGCTAGGCCCCGGGAAGCGTTGAATGAGCAGTTCTTC. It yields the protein CSARPREALNEQFF.

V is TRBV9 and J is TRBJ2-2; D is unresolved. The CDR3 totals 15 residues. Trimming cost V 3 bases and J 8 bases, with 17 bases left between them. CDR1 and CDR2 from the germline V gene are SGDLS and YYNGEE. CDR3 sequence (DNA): TGTGCCAGCAGCGCGTTTTCGGGTGGCGAGGGGGAGCTGTTTTTT. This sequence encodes CASSAFSGGEGELFF. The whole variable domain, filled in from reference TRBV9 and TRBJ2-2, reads DSGVTQTPKHLITATGQRVTLRCSPRSGDLSVYWYQQSLDQGLQFLIQYYNGEERAKGNILERFSAQQFPDLHSELNLSSLELGDSALYFCASSAFSGGEGELFFGEGSRLTVL.

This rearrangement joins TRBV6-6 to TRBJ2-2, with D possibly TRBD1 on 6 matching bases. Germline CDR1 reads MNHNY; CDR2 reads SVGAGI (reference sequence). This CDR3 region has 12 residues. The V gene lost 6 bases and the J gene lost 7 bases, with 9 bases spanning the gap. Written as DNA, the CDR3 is TGTGCCAGCAGGCACAGGGACGGGGAGCTGTTTTTT. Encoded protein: CASRHRDGELFF.

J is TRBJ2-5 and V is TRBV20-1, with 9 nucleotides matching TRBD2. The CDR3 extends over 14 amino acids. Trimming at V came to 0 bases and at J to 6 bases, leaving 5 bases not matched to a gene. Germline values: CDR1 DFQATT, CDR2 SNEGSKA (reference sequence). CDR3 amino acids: CSARDGTSRQTQYF. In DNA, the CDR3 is TGCAGTGCTAGAGATGGGACTAGCCGTCAGACCCAGTACTTC.

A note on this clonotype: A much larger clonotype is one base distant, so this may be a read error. As DNA, the CDR3 is TGTGCCAGCAGGGTGGCTGGGGGGGCCAACGTCCTGACTTTC. As protein: CASRVAGGANVLTF. V is TRBV12-3 or TRBV12-4 and J is TRBJ2-6; D not certain. This CDR3 spans 14 amino acids. V was shortened by 6 bases and J by 4 bases, with 10 bases between the two germline ends.

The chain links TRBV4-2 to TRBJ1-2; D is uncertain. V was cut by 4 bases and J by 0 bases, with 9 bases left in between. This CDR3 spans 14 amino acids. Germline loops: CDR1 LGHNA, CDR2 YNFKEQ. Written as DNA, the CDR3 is TGTGCCAGCAGCCCCGAACTCGCTAACTATGGCTACACCTTC. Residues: CASSPELANYGYTF.

The CDR3 DNA is TGTGCCAGCACGGAGGGCAGTAGCAATCAGCCCCAGCATTTT. Translated: CASTEGSSNQPQHF. V gene TRBV2 combines with J gene TRBJ1-5; the D is unclear. The CDR3 runs 14 residues. V was trimmed by 7 bases and J by 0 bases, leaving 10 bases between them. Germline values: CDR1 SNHLY, CDR2 FYNNEI.

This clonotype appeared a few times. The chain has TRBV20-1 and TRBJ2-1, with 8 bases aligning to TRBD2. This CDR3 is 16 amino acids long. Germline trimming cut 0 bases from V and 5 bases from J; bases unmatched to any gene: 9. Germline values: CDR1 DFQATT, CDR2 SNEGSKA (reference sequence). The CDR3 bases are TGCAGTGCTAGAGATTGGCGTAGCGGGGAACACAATGAGCAGTTCTTC. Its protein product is CSARDWRSGEHNEQFF.